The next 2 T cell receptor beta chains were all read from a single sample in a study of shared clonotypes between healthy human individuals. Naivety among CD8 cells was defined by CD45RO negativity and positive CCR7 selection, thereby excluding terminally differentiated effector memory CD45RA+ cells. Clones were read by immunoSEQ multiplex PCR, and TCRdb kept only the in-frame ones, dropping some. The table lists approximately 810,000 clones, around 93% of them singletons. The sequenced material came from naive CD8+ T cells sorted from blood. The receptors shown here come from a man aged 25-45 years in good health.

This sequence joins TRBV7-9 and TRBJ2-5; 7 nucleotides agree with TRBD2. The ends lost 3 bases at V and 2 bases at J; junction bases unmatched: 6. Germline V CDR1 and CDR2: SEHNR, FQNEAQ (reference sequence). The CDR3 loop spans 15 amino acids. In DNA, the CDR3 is TGTGCCAGCAGCTTGGTACTAGCGATACAAGAGACCCAGTACTTC. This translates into CASSLVLAIQETQYF.

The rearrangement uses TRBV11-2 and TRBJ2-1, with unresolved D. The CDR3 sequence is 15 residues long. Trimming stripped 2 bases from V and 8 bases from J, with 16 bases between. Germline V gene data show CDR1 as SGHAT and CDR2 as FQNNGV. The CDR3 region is CASSLSAFGRYEQFF. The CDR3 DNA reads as TGTGCCAGCAGCTTAAGTGCCTTTGGCAGATATGAGCAGTTCTTC. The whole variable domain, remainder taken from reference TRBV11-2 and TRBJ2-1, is EAGVAQSPRYKIIEKRQSVAFWCNPISGHATLYWYQQILGQGPKLLIQFQNNGVVDDSQLPKDRFSAERLKGVDSTLKIQPAKLEDSAVYLCASSLSAFGRYEQFFGPGTRLTVL.